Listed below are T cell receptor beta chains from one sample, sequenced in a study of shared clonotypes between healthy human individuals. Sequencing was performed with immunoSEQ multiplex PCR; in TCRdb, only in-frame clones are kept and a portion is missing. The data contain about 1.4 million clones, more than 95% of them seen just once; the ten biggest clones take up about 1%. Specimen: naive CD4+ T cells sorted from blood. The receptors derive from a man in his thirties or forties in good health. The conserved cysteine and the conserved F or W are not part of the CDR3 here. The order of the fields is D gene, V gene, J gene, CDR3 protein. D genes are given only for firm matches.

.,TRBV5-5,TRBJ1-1,ASSLAWSAGYTEAF
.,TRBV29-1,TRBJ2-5,SVDPPDRQETQY
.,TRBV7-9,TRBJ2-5,ASSFLGSGKETQY
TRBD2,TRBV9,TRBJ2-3,ASSPRLAGGFHTQY
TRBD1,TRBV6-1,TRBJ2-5,ASRLDRAKETQY
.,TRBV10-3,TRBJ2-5,AISGGETQY
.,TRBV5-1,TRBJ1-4,ASSVGDEKLF
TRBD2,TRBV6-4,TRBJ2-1,ASSAISGRAYNEQF
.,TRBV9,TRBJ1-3,ASSVEIGNTIY
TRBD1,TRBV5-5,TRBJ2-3,ASSLEGTGGTDTQY
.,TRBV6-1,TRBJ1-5,ASSERNQPQH
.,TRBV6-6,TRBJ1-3,ASTYTGTSGNTIY
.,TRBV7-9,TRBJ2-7,ASSFSRETGGHEQY
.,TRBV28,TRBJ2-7,ASSPGGVLYEQY
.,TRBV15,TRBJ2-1,ATSRVNNEQF
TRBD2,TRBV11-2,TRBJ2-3,ASSRNLGGGSTDTQY
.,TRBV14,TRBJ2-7,ASSQETGRAYEQY
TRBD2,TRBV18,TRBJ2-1,ASSLLGTSGAPTNNEQF
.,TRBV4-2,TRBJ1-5,ASSSRLGQPQH
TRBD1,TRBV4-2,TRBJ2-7,ASSQERDSYPYEQY
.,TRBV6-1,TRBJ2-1,ASSLLPIDEQF
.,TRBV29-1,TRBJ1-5,SVGGRNQPQH
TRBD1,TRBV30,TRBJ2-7,AWRSQGGEQY